These 8 T cell receptor beta chains were all obtained from the same sample, sequenced in a study of molecular identifiers for immune sequencing clone quantification. TCRdb reanalysed the PCR reads using MiXCR and keeps one entry per CDR3 protein. The data show approximately 680,000 distinct CDR3 sequences, with 25% seen just once and about 0.78% held by the top ten. The specimen was naive CD8+ T cells from blood, with Jurkat cell RNA spiked in. As for subset: FACS-sorted CD8+CD4-CCR7+CD45RA+ naive T cells. Every receptor here comes from a human donor in good health. Some libraries in this study had Jurkat cell RNA spiked in.

Concerning this clonotype itself: A clone one base away is much larger, so this may be a read error. V is TRBV20-1 and J is TRBJ1-1; D perhaps matches TRBD1 (6 bases). CDR3 length: 16 amino acids. Germline CDR1 and CDR2: DFQATT and SNEGSKA (reference sequence). The V and J ends lost 6 bases and 4 bases respectively, with 24 bases between them. The CDR3 coding sequence is TGCAGTGCAACTCACAGGGCGGCTACGGGGGGCACTGAAGCTTTCTTT. Protein product: CSATHRAATGGTEAFF.

A few counts support this clonotype. The V and J genes are TRBV19 and TRBJ1-5; the match to TRBD1 covers 7 bases. CDR1 is LNHDA and CDR2 is SQIVND in the germline V gene (reference sequence). Losses at the gene ends were 3 bases for V and 5 bases for J; bases not matched to a gene: 1. The CDR3 totals 13 residues. For the CDR3, the DNA is TGTGCCAGTAGTATGGGACAGTATCAGCCCCAGCATTTT. Its translation is CASSMGQYQPQHF.

This clonotype was recorded a few times. The chain couples TRBV12-3 or TRBV12-4 to TRBJ2-3, with a tentative D call TRBD2 (7 bases). Trimming cost V 8 bases and J 2 bases, with 17 bases left between them. The CDR3 is made up of 15 amino acids. The CDR3 nucleotides are TGTGCCAGCGGAATAGGCGGGGGCCTCACAGATACGCAGTATTTT. Translated: CASGIGGGLTDTQYF.

This clonotype has a handful of counts. The chain joins TRBV4-1 to TRBJ1-5; unclear D gene. Germline assignment: CDR1 MGHRA and CDR2 YSYEKL. The ends were cut back, 4 bases at V and 6 bases at J, with 22 bases in the middle. CDR3 length: 17 residues. The CDR3 DNA reads TGCGCCAGCAGCCCGAGCGGCGGACGTTCAACTGGTCAGCCCCAGCATTTT. Protein: CASSPSGGRSTGQPQHF.

In this sample, this clonotype turned up a few times. This sequence joins TRBV9 and TRBJ2-5, with D perhaps matching TRBD2 (6 bases). V lost 2 bases and J lost 2, with 10 bases in between. The CDR3 totals 14 residues. The germline V gene encodes CDR1 SGDLS and CDR2 YYNGEE. In DNA, the CDR3 is TGTGCCAGCAGCGTCGGTAGCGGACAAGAGACCCAGTACTTC. This gives the protein CASSVGSGQETQYF.

This clonotype has just a few counts. The J gene is TRBJ1-6, the V gene TRBV27, with TRBD1 matching over 9 bases. CDR1 is MNHEY, CDR2 SMNVEV, per germline (reference sequence). The CDR3 loop spans 16 amino acids. V shed 8 bases, J shed 5 bases, and the junction held 10 bases outside the gene matches. This CDR3 reads CASRSQRQGDNSPLHF. The CDR3 DNA reads TGTGCCAGCCGTTCCCAAAGACAGGGGGATAATTCACCCCTCCACTTT.

The chain has TRBV2 and TRBJ1-1, with D unclear. The V end lost 6 bases, the J end lost 1 base, and 15 bases lay between the germline ends. The CDR3 length is 15 residues. The germline V gene encodes CDR1 SNHLY and CDR2 FYNNEI. As DNA, the CDR3 is TGTGCCAGCAGCTACAGCCTAGCTGCGAACACTGAAGCTTTCTTT. This translates into CASSYSLAANTEAFF.

This clonotype showed up just a few times. The chain employs TRBV5-1 and TRBJ2-7; 7 bases are a match to TRBD1. The germline CDR1 and CDR2 sequences are SGHRS and YFSETQ. The length of the CDR3 is 14 residues. V trimming: 1 base; J trimming: 6 bases; junction bases outside the gene matches: 7. As DNA, the CDR3 is TGCGCCAGCAGCTTGCCGACAGGGACGTCCGAGCAGTACTTC. It encodes CASSLPTGTSEQYF. Together with reference TRBV5-1 and TRBJ2-7, the CDR3 gives the full variable domain: KAGVTQTPRYLIKTRGQQVTLSCSPISGHRSVSWYQQTPGQGLQFLFEYFSETQRNKGNFPGRFSGRQFSNSRSEMNVSTLELGDSALYLCASSLPTGTSEQYFGPGTRLTVT.